This TCR beta chain was captured in a study of patients and donors after allogeneic stem cell transplantation (dated by TCRdb to the early 2020s). The germline V gene yields SGHRS for CDR1 and YFSETQ for CDR2. The CDR3 starts with the cysteine, ends with the phenylalanine, and has 16 residues. The entry retains the CDR3 DNA only, 48 bases that are in frame from base 1. V trim: 4 bases; J trim: 0 bases; unmatched bases: 8. Libraries were constructed by RT-PCR. Reads for this sample came from a NextSeq 550. TCRdb reworked the public reads: Q25 trimming with fastp, MiXCR clone assembly, productive beta chains retained. Entries that share a CDR3 protein sequence are merged under the most common genes and DNA. Counted in this sample were 200,000 to 250,000 distinct CDR3 sequences; around an eighth of them appeared once. The top ten hold roughly 11% of the sample. This clonotype was found a few times. Its antigen is unknown. Qualities for individual bases were not recorded, and no much larger clone is one base off.

The sample was blood, either unsorted or a sorted T cell fraction (not recorded which). This TCR was recovered from a human donor who was either an allogeneic HSCT recipient or a stem cell or donor lymphocyte infusion donor (not recorded which). It is not recorded whose cells these are; they may come from a transplant donor. The chain is encoded by TRBV5-1 joined to TRBJ2-3; 7 bases in the middle match TRBD1. The encoded CDR3 is CASSRPGTASTDTQYF. The sequenced DNA is TGCGCCAGCAGCCGGCCCGGGACAGCGAGCACAGATACGCAGTATTTT.